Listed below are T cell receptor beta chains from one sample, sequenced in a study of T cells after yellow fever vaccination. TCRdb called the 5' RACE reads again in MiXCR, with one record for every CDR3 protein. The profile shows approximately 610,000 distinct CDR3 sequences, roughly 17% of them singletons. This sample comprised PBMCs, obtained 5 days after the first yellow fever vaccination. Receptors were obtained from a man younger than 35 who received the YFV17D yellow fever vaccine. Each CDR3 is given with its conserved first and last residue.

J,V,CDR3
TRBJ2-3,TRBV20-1,CSARDSRGTGVLGTDTQYF
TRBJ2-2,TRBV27,CASSLTGTGWVGELFF
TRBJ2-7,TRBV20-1,CSAGRPRSESYYEQYF
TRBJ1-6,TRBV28,CASTWTGVGNSPLHF
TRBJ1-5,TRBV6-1,CASSDHLGNQPQHF
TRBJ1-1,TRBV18,CASSPIQGRHSMNTEAFF
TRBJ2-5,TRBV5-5,CASSSPHLLGRETQYF
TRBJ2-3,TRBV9,CASSVHTDTQYF
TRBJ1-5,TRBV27,CASSLSSSDRAFGGPQHF
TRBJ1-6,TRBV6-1,CASRNGGYSPLHF
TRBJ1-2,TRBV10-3,CAISESNPAPRGYTF
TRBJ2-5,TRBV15,CATSRGSAGAQETQYF
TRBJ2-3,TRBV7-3,CASSLSSGAGTDTQYF
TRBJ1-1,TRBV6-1,CASSDHRGGTEAFF
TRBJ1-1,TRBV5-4,CASSFGVGSDFF
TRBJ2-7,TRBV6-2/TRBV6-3,CASSYRAAGGYYEQYF
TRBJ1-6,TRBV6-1,CASRDPPGNDSPLHF
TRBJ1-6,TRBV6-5,CASSYSGTGGGNSPLHF
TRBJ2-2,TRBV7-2,CASSLGARGDGELFF
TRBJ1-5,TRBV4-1,CASSQPGTGPHNQPQHF
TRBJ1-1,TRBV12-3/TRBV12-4,CASSQQLNTEAFF
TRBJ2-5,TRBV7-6,CASSLALLADQETQYF
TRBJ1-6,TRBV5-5,CASSLPGQLNSPLHF
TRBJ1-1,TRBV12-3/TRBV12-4,CASSPAGRIPGAFF
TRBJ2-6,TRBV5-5,CASSFGGSGANVLTF
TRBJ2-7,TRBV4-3,CASSQGTGGYSYEQYF
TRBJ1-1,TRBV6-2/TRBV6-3,CASSYVATRGTEAFF
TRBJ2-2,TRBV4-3,CASSQDGHPANTGELFF
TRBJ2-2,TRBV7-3,CASSLGLAGPLTGELFF
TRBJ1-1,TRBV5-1,CASSWSPTLMNTEAFF
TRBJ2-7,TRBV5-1,CASSLDPGQGSYEQYF
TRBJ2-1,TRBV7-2,CASTLRASEYNEQFF
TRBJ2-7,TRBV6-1,CASSASGANLYEQYF
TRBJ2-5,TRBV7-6,CASSQQGEETQYF
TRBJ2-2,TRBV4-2,CASSHGGLRLNTGELFF
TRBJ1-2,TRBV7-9,CASSLWEGAPGGYTF
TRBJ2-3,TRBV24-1,CATSGSGADTQYF